This T cell receptor beta chain was obtained from a study of blood T cell repertoires in COVID-19. TCRdb's copy holds only in-frame clones and misses some; the assay was immunoSEQ multiplex PCR. The sample holds around 83,000 clones, around 86% seen once. The germline V gene encodes CDR1 SGHVS and CDR2 FNYEAQ. CDR3 length equals 15 residues. V shed 4 bases and J shed 6 bases, with 18 bases lying between them. The clonotype was recovered from a man aged 50 to 60 with active or convalescent COVID-19. The sample consisted of peripheral blood. The J gene is TRBJ1-2, the V gene TRBV7-6; D unresolved. In nucleotides, the CDR3 is TGTGCCAGCAGCTCAGGTCACGGGAGTCTAAATGGCTACACCTTC. Its translation is CASSSGHGSLNGYTF. The variable domain in full, with the rest retrieved from reference TRBV7-6 and TRBJ1-2, is GAGVSQSPRYKVTKRGQDVALRCDPISGHVSLYWYRQALGQGPEFLTYFNYEAQQDKSGLPNDRFSAERPEGSISTLTIQRTEQRDSAMYRCASSSGHGSLNGYTFGSGTRLTVV.